This T cell receptor beta chain came from a study of blood T cells in healthy people across ages (dated by TCRdb to the mid-2010s). Regarding the research as a whole: In model experiments, template switching captured about one uniquely barcoded TCR beta cDNA molecule for every two T cells. The study measured age-related changes in TCR beta repertoire diversity using deep sequencing normalized with unique cDNA molecular identifiers. Four age groups were formed from the donors: young (average 16 years), middle-aged (just under 40), aged (62) and long-lived (82). The study analyzed two additional independent replicas of 1 million unique cDNA reads from the same blood draw for two donors, one aged 18 to 30 and one aged 80 or older.

The donors were roughly 40 Caucasian individuals from Russia, aged 6 to 90 years, who were systemically healthy. Ten milliliters of peripheral blood were drawn from each donor into EDTA-treated Vacutainer tubes. PBMCs were isolated by Ficoll-Paque density-gradient centrifugation, with at least 7 million obtained per sample. Trizol reagent was used to extract total RNA from PBMCs, with at least 5.5 micrograms per sample. For every donor, flow cytometry on a PBMC aliquot measured the percentage of naive CD45RAhigh/CD27high T cells. On this clonotype: What antigen it recognizes has not been identified. Base qualities are missing; no much larger clone stands one base away.

V loses 8 bases, J loses 2 bases, and the germline ends lie 15 bases apart. The CDR3 measures 14 amino acids from cysteine to phenylalanine. CDR3 DNA only is kept here, 42 bases in frame from base 1. Study-wide conclusions, independent of this receptor: Estimates of total diversity based on one million sequenced T cells were regarded as lower bounds and as underestimates. Since profiling was done on bulk unsorted PBMCs, naive and antigen-experienced compartments could not be conclusively compared. As age increased, observed TCR beta diversity per million T cells dropped in a roughly linear way, and a significant reduction was already evident by age about 40. Because donor CMV infection status was unknown, age-related changes in expanded clonotypes were potentially confounded. A strong correlation was found between observed TCR beta diversity and the percentage of naive T cells measured by flow cytometry. Compared with the aged group, the long-lived group had more naive CD4+ T cells, fewer expanded clones and increased TCR diversity, a pattern suggesting age selection.

Libraries were built with 5' RACE. Sequenced using an Illumina HiSeq 2500. A second PCR of roughly 7 to 11 cycles was performed with a sample-barcoded 5' primer and a J-beta primer mix. A unique molecular identifier was introduced onto each TCR beta cDNA molecule by a template-switch 5' adaptor carrying 12 random nucleotides. At least 2.5 million CDR3-containing paired-end reads were obtained from each sample. First-strand cDNA was synthesized from all RNA with the Mint cDNA synthesis kit, primed by a TRBC-specific oligonucleotide. All cDNA was treated with uracil-DNA glycosylase and then went through a first 18-cycle PCR with the universal primers M1SS and BC2_uni_R. The original pipeline was this. Each sample was normalized by randomly selecting 1 million high-quality reads, each carrying a distinct molecular identifier. Reads sharing molecular identifiers were discarded rather than binned into consensus sequences. MiTCR, set to a Q25 quality threshold and the strictest error-elimination algorithm, was used for CDR3 identification, clonotype clustering and error correction. A nonparametric unseen species model using Euler transformation provided a lower-bound estimate of total TCR beta diversity. Using fastp at Q25 and MiXCR, TCRdb reprocessed the public reads and kept productive beta chains. Records with the same CDR3 protein are collapsed into one entry carrying the most frequent genes and DNA. TCRdb, not the authors, supplied the V and J calls. Recorded for this sample are more than 450,000 distinct CDR3 sequences; about 27% of them occurred a single time. The ten most abundant clones make up approximately 3.6% of the sample.

The same sample was also studied in work on T cells of mothers and their children. The second study reports: The donors were nine systemically healthy Caucasian individuals, made up of three mothers and their six children. cDNA synthesis consumed the entire amount of extracted RNA, loaded at around 1.5 ug RNA in each 15 ul reaction. In the second PCR, the M1S primer added sample barcodes and 2-4 random nucleotides. Each mother yielded over 8.5 million TCR beta CDR3 reads and each child 3 million or so reads. Thymic selection shapes the output of TCR recombination in a similar way in related and unrelated pairs, and inherited differences have a minor effect. Normalized repertoire overlap in related mother-child pairs was always slightly higher than in unrelated mother-child pairs, but the difference was never significant. No persistent microchimeric T cell clones were found, with a detection sensitivity of 80 to 100 clones per million clonotypes. The study used deep NGS to compare TCR beta repertoires of mothers and children, seeking features distinguishing related mother-child pairs from unrelated individuals. Mothers averaged about 40 +/- 4 years of age and children averaged 11 +/- 4 years. After adapter ligation with NEBNext reagents, the libraries were sequenced on Illumina HiSeq 2000 with 100+100 nt paired-end reads. To avoid cross-contamination, the mother libraries and the child libraries were prepared a month apart and sequenced in separate runs. For each donor, between 500,000 and 2,000,000 distinct TCR beta clonotypes were identified. Naive TCR beta clonotypes were estimated from low-frequency clonotypes matched to each donor's FACS-determined naive share, without sorting.

This TCR came from a boy younger than 10 in good health. The sequenced material came from blood. Here the chain combines TRBV12-3 or TRBV12-4 and TRBJ2-5; a confident D gene designation cannot be given. The CDR3: CASASTDKQETQYF. The DNA sequence is TGTGCCAGCGCAAGCACAGACAAGCAAGAGACCCAGTACTTC.